The sequence of this T cell receptor beta chain was determined in a study of identical twins. This CDR3 region has 10 residues. Germline CDR1 SEHNR, CDR2 FQNEAQ (reference sequence). V lost 11 bases, J lost 14 bases, and 9 bases stayed unmatched. Via MiXCR, TCRdb re-called the 5' RACE reads, giving one row per CDR3 protein. The table has 300,000 to 400,000 distinct CDR3 sequences, roughly 10% seen once. Sample: naive T cells sorted from blood. The chain is built from TRBV7-9 and TRBJ2-1, with 7 bases matching TRBD2. This clonotype was obtained from a woman aged 50 to 60 in good health. In DNA form, the CDR3 reads TGTGCCCCAGAGGCGGGAGAGGAGTTCTTC. It specifies CAPEAGEEFF.